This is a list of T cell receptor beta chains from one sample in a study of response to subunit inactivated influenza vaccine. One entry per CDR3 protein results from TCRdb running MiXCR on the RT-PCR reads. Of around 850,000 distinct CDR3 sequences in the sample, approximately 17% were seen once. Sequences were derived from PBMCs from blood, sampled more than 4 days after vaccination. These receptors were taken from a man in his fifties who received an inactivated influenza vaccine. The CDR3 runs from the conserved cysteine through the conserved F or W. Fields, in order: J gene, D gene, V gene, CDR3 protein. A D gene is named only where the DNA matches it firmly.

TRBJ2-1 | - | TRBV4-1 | CASSQDRTLNEQFF
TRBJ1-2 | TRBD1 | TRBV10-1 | CASSGQGTNYGYTF
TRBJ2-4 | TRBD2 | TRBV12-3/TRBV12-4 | CASSSSGGAHIQYF
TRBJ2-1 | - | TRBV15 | CATSRDPGTEQFF
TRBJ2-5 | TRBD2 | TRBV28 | CASSQSHRATSVLLGTQYF
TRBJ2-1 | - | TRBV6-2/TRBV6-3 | CASLGLAGTRLDPSSYNEQFF
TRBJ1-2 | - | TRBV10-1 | CASSEAGRSYGYTF
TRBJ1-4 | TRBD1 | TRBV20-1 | CSARMGTGATNEKLFF
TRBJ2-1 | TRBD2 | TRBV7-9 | CASRGLAPRSSYNEQFF
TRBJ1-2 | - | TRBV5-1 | CASSLATTDYGYTF
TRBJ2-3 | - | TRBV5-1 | CASSFVAAASTDTQYF
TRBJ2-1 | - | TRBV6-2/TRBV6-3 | CASSYEQARGPRNEQFF
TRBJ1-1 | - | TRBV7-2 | CASSWFQGTEAFF
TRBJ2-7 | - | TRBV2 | CASSEHVYEQYF
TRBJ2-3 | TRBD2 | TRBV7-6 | CASSLTSGHDTQYF
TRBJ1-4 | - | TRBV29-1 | CSALVEKLFF
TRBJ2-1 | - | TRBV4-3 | CASSHPAPSPYNEQFF
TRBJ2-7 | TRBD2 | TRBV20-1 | CSARASGGFGISSYEQYF
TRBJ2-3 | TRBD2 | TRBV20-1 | CSAGVAGGLPDTQYF
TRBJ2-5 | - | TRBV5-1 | CASSLATGIQETQYF
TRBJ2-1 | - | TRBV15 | CATKGGGGVPNEQFF
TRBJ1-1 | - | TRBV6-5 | CASSYSGTRGTEAFF
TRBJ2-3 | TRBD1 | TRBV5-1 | CASSTGTGSTDTQYF
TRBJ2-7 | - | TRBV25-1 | CASRSTENYEQYF
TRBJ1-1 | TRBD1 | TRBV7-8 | CASSTDRGQSWVTEAFF
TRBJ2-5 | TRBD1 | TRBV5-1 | CASSLAPQGANQETQYF
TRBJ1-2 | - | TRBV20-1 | CCARDMVRQGPNYGYTF
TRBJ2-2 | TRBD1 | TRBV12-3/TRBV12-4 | CASSFTPGQGKPGELFF
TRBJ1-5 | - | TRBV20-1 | CSAGGRQNQPQHF
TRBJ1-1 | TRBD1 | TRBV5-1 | CASRPTGFSSEAFF
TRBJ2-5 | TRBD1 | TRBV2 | CASSITGGTETQYF
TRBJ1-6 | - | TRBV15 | CATSPQRGTNSPLHF
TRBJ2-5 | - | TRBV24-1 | CATVALGPPPETQYF
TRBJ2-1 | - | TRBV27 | CASSLYGGANEQFF
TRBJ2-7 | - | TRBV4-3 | CASSQARQVTSSYEQYF
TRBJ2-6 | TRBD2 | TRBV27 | CASSPLVTSGRTRGANVLTF
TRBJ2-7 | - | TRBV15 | CATSRVQSEEQYF
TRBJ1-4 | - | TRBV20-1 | CSARDTGTGNEKLFF
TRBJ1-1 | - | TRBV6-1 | CASSLAGVYTEAFF
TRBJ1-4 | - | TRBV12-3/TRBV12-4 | CASRGGAGVVEKLFF
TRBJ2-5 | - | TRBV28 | CASSPWDPRWQETQYF
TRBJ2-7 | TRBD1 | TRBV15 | CATSGYRGPGEQYF
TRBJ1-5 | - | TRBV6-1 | CASSEETPDRGQPQHF
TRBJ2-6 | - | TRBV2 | CASTGPRAGANVLTF
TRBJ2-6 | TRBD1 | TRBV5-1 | CASSRTGAGANVLTF
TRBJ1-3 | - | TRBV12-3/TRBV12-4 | CASSRGWGSGNTIYF
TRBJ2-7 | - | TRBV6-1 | CASAYREAYEQYF
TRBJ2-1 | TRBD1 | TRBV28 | CASTPFPRTGSSYNEQFF
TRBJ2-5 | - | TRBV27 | CASSPTGTLGETQYF
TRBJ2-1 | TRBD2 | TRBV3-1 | CASSQDFAGEAYNEQFF
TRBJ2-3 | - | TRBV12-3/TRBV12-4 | CASSPTGPLRQTQYF
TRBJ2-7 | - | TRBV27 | CASSFSHGTHYEQYF
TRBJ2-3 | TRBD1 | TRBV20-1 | CSASTGFGDTQYF